Listed below are T cell receptor beta chains from one sample, sequenced in a study of T cell responses to AZD1222 COVID-19 vaccine. Assay used: immunoSEQ multiplex PCR; TCRdb lists only in-frame clones, some missing. The sample contains 73,000 or so clones, 82% of which appear only once. The starting material was peripheral blood, obtained on day 0 of AZD1222 vaccination. These receptor sequences come from an adult in good health. Both conserved end residues are part of each CDR3. D genes are given only for firm matches. Rows give clone size only sometimes, using once, few, many, or a class for an expanded clone.

cdr3_length	v_call	d_call	clone_size	j_call	cdr3_aa
14	TRBV19	NA	NA	TRBJ1-1	CASIPAGWNTEAFF
16	TRBV18	TRBD1	NA	TRBJ1-1	CASSFRIDRANTEAFF
13	TRBV2	NA	NA	TRBJ1-4	CASVSRSSEKLFF
14	TRBV15	NA	NA	TRBJ1-2	CATSRDESTDGYTF
15	TRBV24-1	NA	NA	TRBJ2-3	CATSDSSGATDTQYF
14	TRBV7-2	NA	NA	TRBJ2-7	CASRQGPSSYEQYF
15	TRBV9	NA	once	TRBJ2-5	CASSGAMSGAGTQYF
13	TRBV30	NA	NA	TRBJ1-1	CAWSVGPRTEAFF
14	TRBV6-2/TRBV6-3	NA	NA	TRBJ1-2	CASSDIRGFGGYTF
16	TRBV9	TRBD2	NA	TRBJ2-3	CASSADAGGGTDTQYF
16	TRBV11-2	NA	few	TRBJ2-3	CASSLESLLPTDTQYF
17	TRBV5-1	TRBD2	NA	TRBJ2-4	CASSLNPSGGPKNIQYF
21	TRBV6-4	TRBD1	NA	TRBJ2-3	CASSDSGVDRGHKPRTDTQYF
15	TRBV2	NA	NA	TRBJ1-1	CASSEVSPPDTEAFF
13	TRBV5-1	NA	NA	TRBJ2-5	CASSLVGKETQYF
17	TRBV28	NA	NA	TRBJ1-5	CASSLRLGSGFYQPQHF
14	TRBV10-2	TRBD2	NA	TRBJ2-7	CASSDGGWFYEQYF
20	TRBV21-1	NA	NA	TRBJ2-5	CASSKKGAPPREAGGETQYF
16	TRBV6-2/TRBV6-3	TRBD1	once	TRBJ2-1	CASSTLGGSSYNEQFF
15	TRBV7-3	NA	NA	TRBJ1-1	CASSLVGQGSTEAFF
14	TRBV6-5	NA	NA	TRBJ2-7	CASSLHSTLYEQYF
14	TRBV7-3	TRBD1	few	TRBJ2-5	CASSQTGGQETQYF
16	TRBV11-2	TRBD2	NA	TRBJ2-7	CASSLELAGTSYEQYF
14	TRBV9	NA	NA	TRBJ1-6	CASSVTEERSPLHF
15	TRBV27	TRBD1	NA	TRBJ1-4	CASRLLGQGGEKLFF
16	TRBV9	NA	NA	TRBJ2-1	CASSVYAGTTYNEQFF